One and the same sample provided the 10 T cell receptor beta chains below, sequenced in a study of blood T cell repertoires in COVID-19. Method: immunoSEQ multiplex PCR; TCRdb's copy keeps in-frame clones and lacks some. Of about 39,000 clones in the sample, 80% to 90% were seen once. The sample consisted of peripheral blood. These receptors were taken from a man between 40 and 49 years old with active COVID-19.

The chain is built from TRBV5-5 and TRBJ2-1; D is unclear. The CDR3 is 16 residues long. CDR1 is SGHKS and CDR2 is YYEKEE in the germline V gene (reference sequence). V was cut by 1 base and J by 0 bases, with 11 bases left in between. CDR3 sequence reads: CASSLPVSSSYNEQFF. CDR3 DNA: TGTGCCAGCAGCTTGCCTGTTTCCAGCTCCTACAATGAGCAGTTCTTC.

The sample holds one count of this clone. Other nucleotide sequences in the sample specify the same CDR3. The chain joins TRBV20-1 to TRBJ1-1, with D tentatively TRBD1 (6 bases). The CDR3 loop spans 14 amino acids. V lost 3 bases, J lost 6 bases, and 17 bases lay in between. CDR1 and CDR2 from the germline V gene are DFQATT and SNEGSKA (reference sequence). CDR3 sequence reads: CSASGGGGSAEAFF. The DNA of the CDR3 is TGCAGTGCTAGTGGGGGCGGGGGTTCGGCTGAAGCTTTCTTT.

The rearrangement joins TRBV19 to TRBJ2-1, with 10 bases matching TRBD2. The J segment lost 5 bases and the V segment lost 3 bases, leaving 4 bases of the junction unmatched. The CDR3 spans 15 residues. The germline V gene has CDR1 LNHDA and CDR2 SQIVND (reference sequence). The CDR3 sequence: CASSITSGKNNEQFF. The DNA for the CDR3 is TGTGCCAGTAGTATTACTAGCGGGAAGAACAATGAGCAGTTCTTC.

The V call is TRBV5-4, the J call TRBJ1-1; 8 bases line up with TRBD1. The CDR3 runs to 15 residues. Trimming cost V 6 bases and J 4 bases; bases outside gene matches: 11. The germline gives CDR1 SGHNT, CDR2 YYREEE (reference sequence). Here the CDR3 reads CASTRTGSRFTEAFF. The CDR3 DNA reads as TGTGCCAGCACCCGGACAGGGAGTAGGTTCACTGAAGCTTTCTTT.

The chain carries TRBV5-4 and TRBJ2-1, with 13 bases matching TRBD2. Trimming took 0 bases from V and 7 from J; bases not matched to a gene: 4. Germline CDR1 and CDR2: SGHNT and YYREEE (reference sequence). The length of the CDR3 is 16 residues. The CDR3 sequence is CASSLGLAGGGNEQFF. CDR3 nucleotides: TGTGCCAGCAGCTTGGGACTAGCGGGAGGTGGGAATGAGCAGTTCTTC.

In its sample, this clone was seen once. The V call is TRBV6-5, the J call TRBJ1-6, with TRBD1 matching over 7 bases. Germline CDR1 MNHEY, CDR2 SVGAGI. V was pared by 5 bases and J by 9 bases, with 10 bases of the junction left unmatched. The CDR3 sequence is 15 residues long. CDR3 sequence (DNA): TGTGCCAGCAGTCCCCTAGGGGGCCTGCTTTCACCCCTCCACTTT. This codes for CASSPLGGLLSPLHF.

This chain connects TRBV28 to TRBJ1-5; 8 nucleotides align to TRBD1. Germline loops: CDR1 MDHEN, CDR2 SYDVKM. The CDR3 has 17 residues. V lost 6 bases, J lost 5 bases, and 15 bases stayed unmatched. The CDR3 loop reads CASSHYLRTGSYQPQHF. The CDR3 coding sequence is TGTGCCAGCAGCCATTACTTAAGGACAGGGTCGTATCAGCCCCAGCATTTT.

DNA for the CDR3: TGTGCCAGCAGCCCCAGACTCCTACCCTACAATGAGCAGTTCTTC. It specifies CASSPRLLPYNEQFF. The chain combines TRBV7-3 with TRBJ2-1; D remains ambiguous. Germline values: CDR1 SGHTA, CDR2 FQGTGA. Trimming stripped 5 bases from V and 2 bases from J, with 13 bases between. This CDR3 is built from 15 residues.

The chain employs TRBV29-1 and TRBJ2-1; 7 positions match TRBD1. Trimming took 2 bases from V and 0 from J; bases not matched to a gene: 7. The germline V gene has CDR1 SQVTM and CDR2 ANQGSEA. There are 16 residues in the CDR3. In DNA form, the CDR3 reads TGCAGCGTTGAACGAAAGGGACAGCTCTCCTACAATGAGCAGTTCTTC. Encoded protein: CSVERKGQLSYNEQFF.

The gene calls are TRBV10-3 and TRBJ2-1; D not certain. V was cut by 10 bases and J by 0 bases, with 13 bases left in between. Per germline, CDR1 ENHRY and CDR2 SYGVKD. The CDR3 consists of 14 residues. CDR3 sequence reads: CATCEPRSYNEQFF. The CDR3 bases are TGTGCCACCTGTGAGCCTCGCTCCTACAATGAGCAGTTCTTC.